The T cell receptor beta chain under discussion was sequenced for a study of beta chain features in type 1 diabetes. V dropped 0 bases and J dropped 1; count of bases not matched to a gene: 12. Germline CDR1 and CDR2: SGHDN and FVKESK. There are 19 residues in the CDR3. Every bit of the isolated RNA underwent reverse transcription, so sequencing read expressed TCRB transcripts. Assay used: immunoSEQ multiplex PCR; TCRdb lists only in-frame clones, some missing. Of fewer than 900,000 clones listed, roughly 16% are singletons. The gene calls are TRBV14 and TRBJ2-3; the match to TRBD2 covers 8 bases. Sequencing input: naive CD4+ T cells from blood. The receptor's source is a woman younger than 35 in good health. CDR3 nucleotides: TGTGCCAGCAGCCAAGATCTGGACCAGCGGGAGTCCGGCACAGATACGCAGTATTTT. Encoded protein: CASSQDLDQRESGTDTQYF.